The present TCR beta chain was sequenced within a study of T cell repertoires in cytomegalovirus infection. Study-wide context: CMV infection and matching HLA type were both indicated by public TCR beta signatures. Regarding the study as a whole: The study identified carriers of CMV plus the relevant HLA from cumulative public TCR beta family frequency. The ex vivo response was dominated by HLA-C-restricted CMV-specific TCR beta clonotypes.

This clonotype was seen a few times. Antigen: not known. Germline lookup yields CDR1 SGHRS and CDR2 YFSETQ. The CDR3 is 16 amino acids. With 5 bases removed from V and 3 bases from J, the gap between germline ends came to 15 bases. TCRdb re-analysed the reads in MiXCR, keeping a single row per CDR3 protein. The sample records some 920,000 distinct CDR3 sequences, roughly 30% being singletons. Material: cultured CD8+ T cells from PBMCs, obtained from culture after CMV antigen stimulation. This chain links TRBV5-1 with TRBJ1-6; D is uncertain. This TCR derives from a human donor in good health (CMV status not recorded). Some clones in this sample may be carry-over from other donors' samples. The CDR3 bases are TGCGCCAGCAGGGAGACCACCAGCCTCTATAATTCACCCCTCCACTTT. Translated, it gives CASRETTSLYNSPLHF.